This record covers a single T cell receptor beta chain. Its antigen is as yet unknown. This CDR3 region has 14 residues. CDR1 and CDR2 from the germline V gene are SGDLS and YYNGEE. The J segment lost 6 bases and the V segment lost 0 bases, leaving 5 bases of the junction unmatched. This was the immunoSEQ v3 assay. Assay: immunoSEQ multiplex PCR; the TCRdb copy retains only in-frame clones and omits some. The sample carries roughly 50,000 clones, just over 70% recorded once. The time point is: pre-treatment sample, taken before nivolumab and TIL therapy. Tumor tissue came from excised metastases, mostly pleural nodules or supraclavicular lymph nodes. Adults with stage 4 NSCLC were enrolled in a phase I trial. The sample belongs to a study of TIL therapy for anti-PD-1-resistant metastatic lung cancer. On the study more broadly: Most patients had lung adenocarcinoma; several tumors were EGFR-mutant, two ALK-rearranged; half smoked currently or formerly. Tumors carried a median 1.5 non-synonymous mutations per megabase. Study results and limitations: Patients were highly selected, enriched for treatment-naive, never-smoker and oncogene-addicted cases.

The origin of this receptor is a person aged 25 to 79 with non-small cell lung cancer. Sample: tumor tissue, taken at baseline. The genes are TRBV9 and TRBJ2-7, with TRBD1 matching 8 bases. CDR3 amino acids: CASSVVAGGGEQYF. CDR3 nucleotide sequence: TGTGCCAGCAGCGTAGTAGCAGGGGGCGGCGAGCAGTACTTC.